The present TCR beta chain was sequenced within a study of cytomegalovirus exposure and HLA in healthy donors (dated by TCRdb to about 2017). As for the study more broadly: An earlier analysis of some 600 of the donors reported 250 to 300 Gb of sequence data and about 120 million unique TCR beta sequences obtained from approximately 180 million T cells. To decide whether each TCR beta V gene segment behaved as functional or pseudogenic, an earlier analysis of several hundred of the donors relied on high-throughput TCR beta sequencing. About 280 gigabases of sequencing data and around 88 million unique TCR sequences made up an early release that covered over 550 HLA-typed donors. Rather than drawing on any new phenotypic data, the later analysis identified candidate immune exposures from TCR beta sequences and the way those sequences occurred across donors. Among about 410 genotyped donors of the cohort, an average of approximately 240,000 unique TCR beta nucleotide sequences was sequenced per donor, of which about 18% were non-productive. Several DR-DQ haplotypes were handled as single units for association and clustering because linkage in the cohort was strong. To predict cytomegalovirus infection status, the study brought together high-throughput TCR immunosequencing, statistical association of individual TCRs with disease status, and machine learning. Class I and class II HLA loci were covered by the typing at four-digit resolution. Every discovery cohort repertoire had been produced on one sequencing platform. The study aimed to test whether signatures of past pathogen exposure could be identified by cataloging public T cell receptors. Among the roughly 390 genotyped donors, around 79% belonged to the genetic ancestry cluster associated with self-reported Caucasian donors. Along with the approximately 650-subject first cohort, a separate validation cohort of approximately 110 different subjects was used. The study used immunosequencing to profile the T cell repertoires of about 670 subjects and linked those repertoires to cytomegalovirus serostatus. A later analysis re-examined previously published TCR beta repertoires from about 670 donors and added high-resolution HLA genotyping to investigate patterns of TCR occurrence. The number of typed donors differed by locus: roughly 629-630 for A, B, C, DRB1 and DQB1; approximately 530 for DQA1; 606 for DPA1; and some 430 for DPB1. In a later genetic analysis, genome-wide SNP genotypes for about 55% of the roughly 700 donors were used, and that subset was treated as a discovery cohort. Donor age, sex, ethnicity and CMV serostatus were compiled alongside the repertoire data. The paper's findings and limits, for the study overall: A cluster of highly shared sequence variants was judged likely to represent a technical artifact of the sequencing pipeline. Correlated functional status among segregating V segments might be attributable to linkage disequilibrium, but an unknown experimental factor could not be ruled out. It was suggested by the authors that the approach could potentially be generalized to other disease states and immunological phenotypes. In a later analysis, HLA-associated TCR beta chains were found to be more clonally expanded and to have lower generation probabilities than equally common non-associated chains. According to a later analysis, most CMV-associated TCR beta chains appeared to be HLA-restricted, and the HLA associations seemed to be driven largely by CMV exposure. In a later genetic analysis, a missense DCLRE1C variant was associated with V-gene and J-gene trimming of TCR beta chains, and the association was replicated in an independent cohort. In a later analysis, 16,951 TCR beta sequences were associated with specific HLA alleles at a false discovery rate of 0.05. An earlier analysis of several hundred of the donors showed that most TCR beta V segments appeared in productive rearrangements either about 87% or about 30% of the time, which broadly matched IMGT annotations. For the cohort, immune exposure information was limited to CMV serostatus. According to a later genetic analysis, donors in an Asian-associated ancestry cluster had fewer N-insertions in productive TCRs than the approximately 700-donor mean. The cohort was sequenced for TCR beta chains only, and without alpha or paired-chain data the features that could be detected were limited. When HLA alleles, especially DR and DQ, strongly co-occurred, TCR associations were difficult to assign to individual alleles. A later analysis found that TCR association rates varied across HLA loci, with DRB1 alleles showing the most associated TCRs and HLA-C alleles the fewest. Some IMGT-functional V segments, including TRBV6-2 and TRBV6-3, could not be distinguished by the 87-base-pair reads and were therefore excluded. Sequencing depth was assumed to be roughly uniform across donors in the presence/absence analyses, though that assumption may not hold. Cytomegalovirus status was reported to be diagnosed by the classifier with high specificity and sensitivity in both the original and validation cohorts. A further reported finding was that TCR beta sequences accurately predicted the HLA-A and HLA-B alleles for most subjects in the first cohort. A later analysis reported that several top co-occurrence clusters appeared linked to parvovirus B19, influenza, CMV and Epstein-Barr virus. Three of the identified cytomegalovirus-associated TCR beta chains were confirmed in vitro to be specific for cytomegalovirus antigens. The study listed 164 TCR beta chains as associated with cytomegalovirus. HLA typing was unavailable for some donors at each locus, so association tests used only the typed subset. Because counts were too low, about 18 rarely observed V segments, including chromosome 9 orphons, were left out of the earlier analysis of about 500 of the donors. While some public TCRs were present in many individuals, most TCR sequences turned up only very rarely across donors.

Libraries were built with the immunoSEQ multiplex PCR assay. For the multiplex PCR, a mixture combining 60 forward primers for TCR Vbeta segments and 13 reverse primers for TCR Jbeta segments was used. The CDR3 region of rearranged TCR beta genes was amplified from genomic DNA by a multiplex PCR assay. On the Illumina HiSeq System, the amplified TCR beta libraries were sequenced as 87-base-pair reads. Per the authors' processing: Across the roughly 670 repertoires, a later analysis counted some 81 million unique TCR beta chains, roughly 11 million of which were shared by at least two donors. Raw reads were error-corrected and collapsed into unique sequences by a nearest-neighbor algorithm in which closely related sequences were merged to remove PCR and sequencing errors. To assign V, D and J gene segments, CDR3 sequences were aligned to IMGT reference sequences. For a sequence to be retained, a match of at least six nucleotides was required to both a V gene segment and a J gene segment. A rearrangement counted as productive if the CDR3 had no stop codons and remained in frame with V and J, and every other rearrangement counted as non-productive. CDR3 was defined by IMGT convention, running from the second conserved V-encoded cysteine to the conserved J-encoded phenylalanine. The earlier analysis of more than 450 of the donors excluded sequences that lacked an unambiguous match to a single V gene segment. An earlier analysis of 550 to 650 of the donors classified V segments as functional when productive rearrangements were above 56.7% and as segregating when the standard deviation between donors was above 5%. A statistical classification framework was developed to diagnose cytomegalovirus status using the catalog of TCR beta chain sequences. V and J gene assignment, in a later analysis, came from comparing TCR nucleotide sequences with IMGT/GENE-DB human TR gene sequences. A later analysis assigned CDR3 sequences and most-parsimonious VDJ recombination scenarios with the TCRdist pipeline. In a later analysis, each TCR beta chain was defined by its CDR3 amino acid sequence together with its V-gene family, and reads without a unique V-gene family were excluded. A later analysis removed several hundred highly shared, low-generation-probability nucleotide sequences to deal with suspected cross-contamination and a sequencing artifact. For each public chain, a later analysis derived a clonal expansion index from normalized ranks of inferred template counts within each repertoire. In a later analysis, generation probabilities were computed using a VDJ recombination model fitted to out-of-frame rearrangements, and the results were checked against IGoR. In a later analysis, hypergeometric tests were used to score TCR-TCR, TCR-HLA and TCR-CMV co-occurrence, with a repertoire-size bias correction applied to TCR pairs. A later analysis estimated false discovery rates by permuting HLA or CMV assignments 20 times. A later analysis grouped co-occurring TCRs with DBSCAN, adding TCRdist sequence similarity when clustering within HLA-allele-positive subsets. Co-occurrence clustering excluded repertoires with fewer than 30,000 or more than 120,000 public chains, plus five with anomalous nucleotide sharing. The immuneACCESS repertoire file appears here via TCRdb, limited to in-frame rearrangements. These files lack a portion of the clones; in checked studies, under half of the deficit traces to unresolved V genes, and the cause of the others is not known. The V and J calls and clone size are taken from that table; D and trimming were inferred from the DNA. This sample gives about 110,000 clones in total; roughly four fifths of them show up just once. The leading ten clones occupy about 3.6% of the sample.

The cohort consisted of 650 to 700 healthy bone marrow donors. Cohort members were all nominally healthy when sampled, although unrecorded immune exposures were likely present. The donor tested CMV seronegative and was one of the 352 seronegative cohort members. Every donor gave a peripheral blood sample, and the peripheral blood mononuclear cells from that sample were used for TCR beta sequencing. The Qiagen DNeasy Blood Extraction Kit was used to extract genomic DNA from the blood cell samples. V was cut back by 0 bases and J by 0 bases, leaving a gap of 6 bases between them. Including cysteine and phenylalanine, the CDR3 has 16 amino acids. CDR3 DNA is the only sequence kept; it has 48 bases, read in frame from the first base. The germline V gene sets CDR1 to MNHEY and CDR2 to SVGAGI. To note about this clone: What this receptor recognizes is not known. Qualities for individual bases were not recorded, and no much larger clone is one base off.

The sample taken for sequencing was PBMCs. Here the chain combines TRBV6-5 and TRBJ2-6, with the D gene not clear enough to name. The source of this sequence is a man in his 60s in good health and CMV-seronegative. The base sequence is TGTGCCAGCAGTTACTCTTTCCGCTCTGGGGCCAACGTCCTGACTTTC. This is translated as CASSYSFRSGANVLTF.